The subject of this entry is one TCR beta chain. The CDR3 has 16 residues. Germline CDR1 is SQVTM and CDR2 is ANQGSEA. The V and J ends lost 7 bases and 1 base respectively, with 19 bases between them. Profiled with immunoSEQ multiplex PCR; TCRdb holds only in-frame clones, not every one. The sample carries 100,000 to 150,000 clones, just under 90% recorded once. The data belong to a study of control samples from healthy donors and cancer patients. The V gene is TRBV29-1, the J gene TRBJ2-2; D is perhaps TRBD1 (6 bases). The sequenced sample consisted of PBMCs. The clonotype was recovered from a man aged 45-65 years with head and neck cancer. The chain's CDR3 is CSASGVEGKNTGELFF. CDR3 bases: TGCAGCGCCTCAGGGGTCGAGGGGAAGAACACCGGGGAGCTGTTTTTT.